The 2 T cell receptor beta chains below were found in one sample sequenced in a study of T cells after posttransplantation cyclophosphamide. Measured with immunoSEQ multiplex PCR; TCRdb has only the in-frame clones, and not every one. The data show about 22,000 clones, with less than 98% seen just once and 0.1% to 0.15% held by the top ten. Cells defined as naive were viable CD3+CD4+ or CD3+CD8+ and CCR7+CD45RA+CD45RO-CD95-CD27+CD28+. The sequencing input was naive CD4+ T cells sorted from PBMCs. The origin of the receptors is a man aged 50-59 years in good health, CMV-negative, and a related stem cell transplant donor.

The chain recombines TRBV29-1 with TRBJ1-3, with TRBD1 as a possible D gene (5 bases). Germline CDR1 SQVTM, CDR2 ANQGSEA. The ends were cut back, 7 bases at V and 8 bases at J, with 18 bases in the middle. The CDR3 contains 13 residues. Written as DNA, the CDR3 is TGCAGCGCCGAAAGGGGCTCTCGGGACACCATATATTTT. Its translation is CSAERGSRDTIYF.

CDR3 region: CASSVALAGLDTQYF. Written as DNA, the CDR3 is TGTGCCAGCAGCGTGGCACTAGCGGGGCTAGATACGCAGTATTTT. The chain uses TRBV9 and TRBJ2-3; 10 bases are a match to TRBD2. This CDR3 is built from 15 residues. Unmatched junction bases numbered 5, after V lost 2 bases and J lost 5 bases. Germline lookup yields CDR1 SGDLS and CDR2 YYNGEE. Full variable domain (missing parts from reference TRBV9 and TRBJ2-3): DSGVTQTPKHLITATGQRVTLRCSPRSGDLSVYWYQQSLDQGLQFLIQYYNGEERAKGNILERFSAQQFPDLHSELNLSSLELGDSALYFCASSVALAGLDTQYFGPGTRLTVL.